Shown below are 25 T cell receptor beta chains from a single sample sequenced in a study of molecular identifiers for immune sequencing clone quantification. TCRdb independently ran MiXCR on the PCR reads; one entry per CDR3 protein. The sample lists more than 60,000 distinct CDR3 sequences, roughly 17% occurring once. The sequencing sample was made of naive CD8+ T cells from blood, with Jurkat cell RNA spiked in. Subset noted: FACS-sorted CD8+CD4-CCR7+CD45RA+ naive T cells. The receptor source for this set is a human donor in good health. Some libraries in this study had Jurkat cell RNA spiked in.

This clonotype turned up a few times. J is TRBJ2-3 and V is TRBV2; TRBD2 might be the D (6 bases). Trimming cost V 6 bases and J 1 base, with 17 bases left between them. The CDR3 is made up of 16 amino acids. The V gene's germline CDR1 is SNHLY and CDR2 FYNNEI. CDR3: CASRRGEGRGTDTQYF. The CDR3, as DNA: TGTGCCAGCAGGCGGGGAGAGGGCCGGGGCACAGATACGCAGTATTTT.

At least ten counts were recorded for this clonotype. The genes are TRBV7-9 and TRBJ2-5; D may match TRBD1 or TRBD2 (5 bases each). Trimming stripped 5 bases from V and 4 bases from J, with 17 bases between. The CDR3 length is 15 residues. Germline CDR1 and CDR2: SEHNR and FQNEAQ (reference sequence). CDR3 amino acids: CASSATGTTGETQYF. Written as DNA, the CDR3 is TGTGCCAGCAGCGCCACCGGGACGACTGGAGAGACCCAGTACTTC.

Of note for this clonotype: A junction end diverges from the germline sequence, so it may reflect a read error. The genes are TRBV20-1 and TRBJ2-7, with D perhaps matching TRBD1 (6 bases). The CDR3 is 15 residues long. Germline V lookup: CDR1 DFQATT, CDR2 SNEGSKA (reference sequence). The CDR3 DNA sequence: TGCAGTGCTAGAGAACGGGACACCTACTCCCACGAGCAGTACTTC. The encoded protein is CSARERDTYSHEQYF.

This clonotype is a singleton in its sample. This may stem from a read error, because a much larger clone lies one nucleotide away. The gene calls are TRBV20-1 and TRBJ2-7; no clear D gene. This CDR3 has 14 amino acids. Germline V CDR1 and CDR2: DFQATT, SNEGSKA (reference sequence). This chain's CDR3 is CSAYPRTRVGEQCF. Here the CDR3 DNA reads TGCAGTGCCTACCCTAGGACCCGGGTGGGCGAGCAGTGCTTC.

The chain has TRBV4-3 and TRBJ2-1; 11 nucleotides align to TRBD2. The germline V gene encodes CDR1 LGHNA and CDR2 YSLEER. The CDR3 has 17 residues. The junction had 8 bases not matched to a gene; V was cut back by 1 base and J by 6 bases. CDR3 sequence reads: CASSQAPGLAETNEQFF. Written as DNA, the CDR3 is TGCGCCAGCAGCCAAGCTCCGGGACTAGCGGAAACCAATGAGCAGTTCTTC.

In its sample, this clonotype was seen a few times. A much larger clone is a single base away; this may be a read error. This is likely a read error, given that the CDR3 carries no conserved phenylalanine or tryptophan at its end. The genes are TRBV11-2 and TRBJ2-7; D gene ambiguous. CDR1 and CDR2 from the germline V gene are SGHAT and FQNNGV. Trimming took 0 bases from V and 1 from J, leaving 22 bases between them. The CDR3 sequence is 19 residues long. The CDR3 DNA sequence: TGTGCCAGCAGCTTAGATTCATCCCCCTGGCAGTATATTTCCTACGAGCAGTACTCC. Protein product: CASSLDSSPWQYISYEQYS.

This clonotype has at least ten counts. This chain links TRBV5-6 with TRBJ1-2, with a weak D call TRBD1 (6 bases). Trimming cost V 4 bases and J 4 bases, with 14 bases left between them. This CDR3 comprises 14 residues. CDR1 SGHDT and CDR2 YYEEEE come from the germline V gene. CDR3 bases: TGTGCCAGCAGCCCAAATACAGGGCTCTATGGCTACACCTTC. It specifies CASSPNTGLYGYTF.

This clonotype was counted many times. The chain has TRBV4-3 and TRBJ2-7; TRBD2 matches at 10 bases. The junction had 3 bases not matched to a gene; V was cut back by 1 base and J by 3 bases. The CDR3 length is 15 residues. Germline values: CDR1 LGHNA, CDR2 YSLEER. As DNA, the CDR3 is TGCGCCAGCAGCCAAGGGACTAGCGGCGTCTACGAGCAGTACTTC. Translated, it gives CASSQGTSGVYEQYF.

This clonotype was counted at least ten times. The rearrangement uses TRBV6-5 and TRBJ1-2, with unresolved D. Looked up from germline, CDR1 is MNHEY and CDR2 is SVGAGI. V was trimmed by 6 bases and J by 3 bases, leaving 11 bases between them. This CDR3 has 13 amino acids. The CDR3 DNA reads TGTGCCAGCAGCCCAGGACGCTACTATGGCTACACCTTC. It is translated as CASSPGRYYGYTF.

As to this clonotype: A much bigger clone sits one base away, suggesting this may be a read error. V and J are TRBV7-9 and TRBJ2-7; D call uncertain. The V gene lost 7 bases and the J gene lost 6 bases, with 16 bases spanning the gap. Per the germline V gene, CDR1 is SEHNR and CDR2 is FQNEAQ (reference sequence). This CDR3 has 13 residues. The CDR3 loop is CASNFIGLPEQYF. The DNA for the CDR3 is TGTGCCAGCAACTTCATCGGTCTCCCCGAGCAGTACTTC.

Only a few counts were recorded for this clonotype. The CDR3 protein is CSASGTQRYGYTF. The DNA of the CDR3 is TGCAGTGCTAGCGGGACACAACGCTATGGCTACACCTTC. This chain connects TRBV20-1 to TRBJ1-2; a weak D match, TRBD1 (6 bases). With 3 bases removed from V and 4 bases from J, the gap between germline ends came to 12 bases. The germline V gene encodes CDR1 DFQATT and CDR2 SNEGSKA (reference sequence). This CDR3 is 13 amino acids long.

This clonotype was detected many times. The rearrangement uses TRBV10-2 and TRBJ2-2; weak D call: TRBD2 (7 bases). V was shortened by 5 bases and J by 6 bases, with 10 bases between the two germline ends. The CDR3 totals 13 residues. The germline gives CDR1 WSHSY, CDR2 SAAADI. The CDR3 sequence: CASSTGGPGELFF. CDR3 coding DNA: TGCGCCAGCAGTACGGGGGGCCCCGGGGAGCTGTTTTTT.

The chain has TRBV15 and TRBJ2-1; D is unclear. The CDR3 totals 13 residues. The V gene lost 3 bases and the J gene lost 3 bases, with 6 bases spanning the gap. In germline, CDR1 is LNHNV, CDR2 YYDKDF (reference sequence). The CDR3 DNA reads as TGTGCCACCAGCAGTCCCAACTACAATGAGCAGTTCTTC. This codes for CATSSPNYNEQFF.

This clonotype was seen repeatedly, ten times or more. DNA of the CDR3: TGTGCCAGCAGTTTTCGTTGGGACTTGGCCGGGGAGCTGTTTTTT. This gives the protein CASSFRWDLAGELFF. The rearrangement joins TRBV27 to TRBJ2-2; perhaps TRBD2 as D (6 bases). The V gene lost 3 bases and the J gene lost 6 bases, with 14 bases spanning the gap. In germline, CDR1 is MNHEY, CDR2 SMNVEV (reference sequence). The CDR3 runs 15 residues.

This clonotype has more than one count but fewer than ten. The chain is built from TRBV19 and TRBJ2-2; maybe TRBD2 (5 bases). CDR1 is LNHDA, CDR2 SQIVND, per germline (reference sequence). With 8 bases removed from V and 3 bases from J, the gap between germline ends came to 16 bases. The CDR3 is 15 residues long. The CDR3 DNA reads TGTGCCAGTCTTGAGGGCCGGGCCGACACCGGGGAGCTGTTTTTT. This codes for CASLEGRADTGELFF. The whole variable domain, remainder taken from reference TRBV19 and TRBJ2-2, is DGGITQSPKYLFRKEGQNVTLSCEQNLNHDAMYWYRQDPGQGLRLIYYSQIVNDFQKGDIAEGYSVSREKKESFPLTVTSAQKNPTAFYLCASLEGRADTGELFFGEGSRLTVL.

Comments on this clonotype: This may be a read error: a much more frequent sequence differs by one nucleotide. This chain links TRBV6-1 with TRBJ2-7; D ambiguous. This CDR3 has 13 residues. Looked up from germline, CDR1 is MNHNS and CDR2 is SASEGT. In DNA form, the CDR3 reads TGTGCCGGCAGTGAATTTTACTCCTACGAGCAGTACTTC. Translating it yields CAGSEFYSYEQYF.

The rearrangement joins TRBV7-2 to TRBJ2-7; D uncertain. This CDR3 comprises 14 residues. Per germline, CDR1 SGHTA and CDR2 FQGNSA. V was shortened by 5 bases and J by 5 bases, with 16 bases between the two germline ends. CDR3 coding DNA: TGTGCCAGCAGCCGGCGGACCCGCCAGCACGAGCAGTACTTC. It translates to CASSRRTRQHEQYF. Full variable domain (outside the CDR3, taken from reference TRBV7-2 and TRBJ2-7): GAGVSQSPSNKVTEKGKDVELRCDPISGHTALYWYRQSLGQGLEFLIYFQGNSAPDKSGLPSDRFSAERTGGSVSTLTIQRTQQEDSAVYLCASSRRTRQHEQYFGPGTRLTVT.

The chain couples TRBV5-1 to TRBJ2-3; perhaps TRBD1 as D (6 bases). Germline V gives CDR1 SGHRS, CDR2 YFSETQ. CDR3 length equals 16 residues. Trimming left V 4 bases short and J 0 bases short, with 15 bases between. CDR3 protein: CASSRDTLDSTDTQYF. The DNA for the CDR3 is TGCGCCAGCAGCCGGGACACGTTGGACAGCACAGATACGCAGTATTTT.

In its sample, this clonotype was seen many times. The CDR3 nucleotides are TGCGCCAGCAGCCAAGATAAAGGGATCGTTGGTGAGCAGTTCTTC. As protein: CASSQDKGIVGEQFF. The rearrangement links TRBV4-1 to TRBJ2-1, with unresolved D. Germline CDR1 MGHRA, CDR2 YSYEKL. The CDR3 consists of 15 residues. Trimming took 0 bases from V and 9 from J, leaving 15 bases between them.

With respect to this clonotype: A much larger clone sits a single nucleotide away, making a read error possible. This chain uses TRBV7-2 with TRBJ2-4; tentatively, D is TRBD2 (6 bases). There are 15 residues in the CDR3. Germline V gene sequence: CDR1 SGHTA, CDR2 FQGNSA. The CDR3 protein is CAGSPVGGAKNIQYF. The CDR3 DNA sequence: TGTGCCGGCAGCCCCGTGGGGGGAGCCAAAAACATTCAGTACTTC.

In its sample, this clonotype was seen a few times. Given a much more abundant clone one base away, this may be a read error. The chain is built from TRBV29-1 and TRBJ2-7, with D possibly being TRBD1 (6 bases). CDR1 SQVTM and CDR2 ANQGSEA come from the germline V gene. This CDR3 is built from 14 residues. The DNA of the CDR3 is TGCGGCGCTGAAGCAGGGGACGGGTCCTACGAGCAGTACTTC. This sequence encodes CGAEAGDGSYEQYF.

This clonotype was seen at least ten times. The genes are TRBV7-9 and TRBJ2-3; no firm D call. The CDR3 is 13 residues long. Germline V gene data show CDR1 as SEHNR and CDR2 as FQNEAQ (reference sequence). Trimming pared 1 base from V and 1 base from J, leaving 3 bases between. The CDR3 DNA sequence: TGTGCCAGCAGCTTAGATGGCACAGATACGCAGTATTTT. It specifies CASSLDGTDTQYF.

The rearrangement links TRBV27 to TRBJ2-1; D might be TRBD2 (6 bases). Germline assignment: CDR1 MNHEY and CDR2 SMNVEV (reference sequence). The CDR3 runs to 13 residues. V was cut by 3 bases and J by 9 bases, with 12 bases left in between. CDR3 in DNA: TGTGCCAGCAGTTTTGCGGGATCGGGTGAGCAGTTCTTC. Its translation is CASSFAGSGEQFF.

As for this clonotype: Germline and junction disagree at one end, which may indicate a read error. J is TRBJ2-1 and V is TRBV12-3 or TRBV12-4, with TRBD2 matching 7 bases. The CDR3 extends over 14 amino acids. CDR3 in DNA: TGTGCCAGCAGTTTGGGAGGGCGGCCGGTTGAGCAGTCCTTC. This codes for CASSLGGRPVEQSF.

With regard to this clonotype: One end of the junction varies from germline; a read error may be responsible. V gene TRBV27 combines with J gene TRBJ2-7, with 8 bases lining up with TRBD2. The CDR3 is 14 residues long. CDR1 MNHEY and CDR2 SMNVEV come from the germline V gene (reference sequence). The CDR3 spells CASRSGGGGHEQYF. In nucleotides, the CDR3 is TGCGCCAGCCGTTCGGGAGGGGGGGGCCACGAGCAGTACTTC.